This TCR beta chain came from a study of blood T cell repertoires in COVID-19. Study-wide background: Specimens from acute and convalescent COVID-19 originated in the United States, Italy and Spain. T cells, B-cell-depleted T cells, or PBMCs provided the cDNA or gDNA that served as material.

Authors' analysis steps: By means of reference gene primer amplification, nucleated cell counts were estimated. TCRdb keeps only in-frame clones here, not all; method: immunoSEQ multiplex PCR. Clonal size and the V and J genes are those of that table, whereas D and trimming came from the DNA. The sample carries 150,000 to 200,000 clones, roughly 90% recorded once. The CDR3 runs to 16 residues. V shed 5 bases and J shed 2 bases, with 16 bases lying between them. The germline V gene has CDR1 MNHEY and CDR2 SMNVEV (reference sequence). This clonotype was obtained from a woman aged 50 to 60 with acute or convalescent COVID-19. Input material: peripheral blood. V usage is TRBV27 and J usage is TRBJ1-5; a weak D match, TRBD1 (5 bases). CDR3 protein: CASSPRLGRGNQPQHF. The CDR3 DNA follows: TGTGCCAGCAGTCCCCGTTTGGGCAGGGGCAATCAGCCCCAGCATTTT.